This T cell receptor (beta chain) was retrieved from a study of blood T cells in healthy people across ages. Combining a sample-barcoded 5' primer with a J-beta primer mix, a second PCR ran for 7 to 11 cycles. Through a template-switch adaptor with 12 random nucleotides, each cDNA molecule received a tag. Sequencing recovered at least 3 million CDR3-containing paired-end reads from each sample. MiXCR, run by TCRdb on the 5' RACE reads, gives a single entry per CDR3 protein. The table has around 990,000 distinct CDR3 sequences, more than 30% seen once; the top ten hold around 13%. The ends lost 3 bases at V and 7 bases at J; junction bases unmatched: 8. The CDR3 runs 15 residues. Looked up from germline, CDR1 is ENHRY and CDR2 is SYGVKD.

The chain uses TRBV10-3 and TRBJ1-2, with TRBD1 matching 10 bases. The sample comprised blood. This receptor was identified in a man between 18 and 35 years old in good health. In DNA form, the CDR3 reads TGTGCCATCAGTGATTCCGGGACAGGGGTGTGTGGCTACACCTTC. Its translation is CAISDSGTGVCGYTF.